The present T cell receptor (beta chain) was sequenced within a study of blood T cells in healthy people across ages. Study-level background: In model experiments, template switching was able to capture about one barcoded beta molecule for every two T cells that were present. General study points: Among T cells, TCR beta diversity per million cells dropped roughly linearly as age rose.

Of note for this clonotype: Antigen specificity is unknown.

The CDR3 covers 12 residues. The germline V and J ends were trimmed by 4 bases and 7 bases, with 9 bases remaining between them. CDR1 is SGHRS, CDR2 YFSETQ, per germline. Sample donors were healthy Caucasian individuals that came from Russia, aged roughly 6 to 95. Next came a second PCR, run for roughly 6 to 11 cycles, which used a sample-barcoded 5' primer along with a J-beta primer mix. MiXCR, applied by TCRdb to the 5' RACE reads, yields one record per CDR3 protein. The sample has around 780,000 distinct CDR3 sequences; 20% to 30% are singletons. These data also formed part of another study, on T cells of mothers and their children. From that second work: In the second PCR, M1S primer introduced barcodes and 2-4 random bases.

Sequencing used blood. The TCR comes from a boy younger than 18 in good health. This chain joins TRBV5-1 and TRBJ2-4; tentative D call: TRBD2 (6 bases). In nucleotides, the CDR3 is TGCGCCAGCAGCCCGGAGGGGAACATTCAGTACTTC. It is translated as CASSPEGNIQYF.